The 16 T cell receptor beta chains listed next were all sequenced from one sample in a study of OX40 agonist ivuxolimab in advanced cancers. Libraries were prepared by immunoSEQ multiplex PCR; TCRdb keeps only in-frame clonotypes and omits some of them. The data show fewer than 75,000 clones, with roughly 87% seen just once and approximately 3% held by the top ten. The starting material was CD4+ or CD8+ T cells sorted from blood, obtained in a trial of the OX40 agonist ivuxolimab. These receptors came from an adult with an advanced solid tumor such as melanoma, head and neck, liver or kidney cancer.

This clone came up once. The chain recombines TRBV7-9 with TRBJ2-3; D not certain. The CDR3 loop spans 14 amino acids. Germline values: CDR1 SEHNR, CDR2 FQNEAQ (reference sequence). Trimming removed 1 base at V and 5 bases at J, with 10 bases between. In DNA form, the CDR3 reads TGTGCCAGCAGCTTAGAAGGTACGGGAGATACGCAGTATTTT. Residues: CASSLEGTGDTQYF.

The rearrangement joins TRBV28 to TRBJ2-7; TRBD2 might be the D (5 bases). The germline V gene has CDR1 MDHEN and CDR2 SYDVKM. The V end was cut by 5 bases, the J end by 5 bases, with 13 bases between. The length of the CDR3 is 13 residues. This CDR3 reads CASSPGGSDEQYF. The CDR3, as DNA: TGTGCCAGCAGTCCCGGAGGATCGGACGAGCAGTACTTC.

CDR3 DNA: TGTGCCAGCAGTCGGACATCGGACTATGGCTACACCTTC. It translates to CASSRTSDYGYTF. The chain uses TRBV6-5 and TRBJ1-2; possible D gene TRBD1, 5 bases. Between the trimmed V and J ends, which lost 5 bases and 3 bases, there was a span of 10 bases. CDR1 MNHEY and CDR2 SVGAGI come from the germline V gene. The CDR3 sequence is 13 residues long.

The V call is TRBV2, the J call TRBJ2-2, with 7 bases lining up with TRBD1. The germline V gene encodes CDR1 SNHLY and CDR2 FYNNEI. The CDR3 has 13 amino acids. V dropped 6 bases and J dropped 7; count of bases not matched to a gene: 5. CDR3 sequence (DNA): TGTGCCAGCAGGAGGGGGCAAGGCGGGGAGCTGTTTTTT. It encodes CASRRGQGGELFF.

The chain joins TRBV10-1 to TRBJ1-4; no clear D gene. The germline V and J ends were trimmed by 4 bases and 0 bases, with 6 bases remaining between them. Germline V gene sequence: CDR1 WNHNN, CDR2 SYGVQD (reference sequence). CDR3 size: 14 residues. The chain's CDR3 is CASSGEPTNEKLFF. In DNA form, the CDR3 reads TGCGCCAGCAGTGGTGAACCAACTAATGAAAAACTGTTTTTT.

The V call is TRBV27, the J call TRBJ2-5, with TRBD1 identical over 7 bases. CDR1 is MNHEY and CDR2 is SMNVEV in the germline V gene (reference sequence). The length of the CDR3 is 14 residues. The V segment lost 6 bases and the J segment 4 bases; nucleotides outside the gene matches: 8. In nucleotides, the CDR3 is TGTGCCAGCAGCGTTTCTCCAGGGGGAGAGACCCAGTACTTC. Protein: CASSVSPGGETQYF.

The chain carries TRBV5-1 and TRBJ1-4, with D possibly TRBD1 on 5 matching bases. Per germline, CDR1 SGHRS and CDR2 YFSETQ. The CDR3 is 12 residues long. Trimming removed 4 bases at V and 10 bases at J, with 11 bases between. In DNA form, the CDR3 reads TGCGCCAGCAGCCAAGGGGACGGAAAACTGTTTTTT. It yields the protein CASSQGDGKLFF. Complete variable domain (other parts from reference TRBV5-1 and TRBJ1-4): KAGVTQTPRYLIKTRGQQVTLSCSPISGHRSVSWYQQTPGQGLQFLFEYFSETQRNKGNFPGRFSGRQFSNSRSEMNVSTLELGDSALYLCASSQGDGKLFFGSGTQLSVL.

This clone was seen a handful of times. The chain recombines TRBV5-1 with TRBJ2-7; D may be TRBD1 (5 bases). CDR1 is SGHRS and CDR2 is YFSETQ in the germline V gene. The ends were cut back, 0 bases at V and 2 bases at J, with 15 bases in the middle. The CDR3 covers 16 residues. The chain's CDR3 is CASSLDGRVNPYEQYF. For the CDR3, the DNA is TGCGCCAGCAGCTTGGACGGCAGGGTGAACCCCTACGAGCAGTACTTC.

The chain is built from TRBV18 and TRBJ1-2; D remains unclear. In germline, CDR1 is KGHSH, CDR2 LQKENI. V lost 0 bases, J lost 3 bases, and 8 bases lay in between. This CDR3 is built from 14 residues. As DNA, the CDR3 is TGTGCCAGCTCACCACCTATACGAGACTATGGCTACACCTTC. Residues: CASSPPIRDYGYTF.

This clone was counted a few times. The chain employs TRBV28 and TRBJ1-1; D is unresolved. The germline gives CDR1 MDHEN, CDR2 SYDVKM. Between the trimmed V and J ends, which lost 5 bases and 7 bases, there was a span of 11 bases. This CDR3 contains 12 residues. The CDR3 DNA follows: TGTGCCAGCAGTAACAGCGCAAATGAAGCTTTCTTT. Protein: CASSNSANEAFF. Drawing the rest from reference TRBV28 and TRBJ1-1, the complete variable domain is DVKVTQSSRYLVKRTGEKVFLECVQDMDHENMFWYRQDPGLGLRLIYFSYDVKMKEKGDIPEGYSVSREKKERFSLILESASTNQTSMYLCASSNSANEAFFGQGTRLTVV.

This clone occurred a few times. The chain carries TRBV19 and TRBJ2-1; 8 nucleotides agree with TRBD2. The germline gives CDR1 LNHDA, CDR2 SQIVND (reference sequence). V was clipped by 3 bases and J by 2 bases; unmatched bases: 3. The CDR3 loop spans 15 amino acids. The CDR3 here is CASSMAGRAYNEQFF. DNA for the CDR3: TGTGCCAGTAGTATGGCCGGGAGGGCCTACAATGAGCAGTTCTTC.

J is TRBJ1-2 and V is TRBV19; no definite D call. This CDR3 contains 11 residues. Germline CDR1 and CDR2: LNHDA and SQIVND (reference sequence). V shed 10 bases and J shed 6 bases, with 12 bases lying between them. The CDR3 is CATRIGDGYTF. The CDR3 region has the DNA TGTGCCACCCGGATCGGGGATGGCTACACCTTC.

The chain joins TRBV5-4 to TRBJ2-3; TRBD2 might be the D (6 bases). Deletions cut 4 bases from V and 0 bases from J, with 12 bases between. The CDR3 is 15 residues long. Looked up from germline, CDR1 is SGHNT and CDR2 is YYREEE (reference sequence). CDR3 bases: TGTGCCAGCAGCCAACTAGCATCTAGCACAGATACGCAGTATTTT. Residues: CASSQLASSTDTQYF.

The chain is built from TRBV10-3 and TRBJ2-5; D may match TRBD1 or TRBD2 (6 bases each). Trimming stripped 6 bases from V and 5 bases from J, with 16 bases between. Germline CDR1 is ENHRY and CDR2 is SYGVKD. The CDR3 covers 14 residues. The CDR3 coding sequence is TGTGCCATCAGAACAGACGGGGGCTCGGAGACCCAGTACTTC. It codes for CAIRTDGGSETQYF.

CDR3 coding DNA: TGTGCCAGCAGCAAAGCCTTTAAAGCTTTCTTT. It encodes CASSKAFKAFF. The chain uses TRBV21-1 and TRBJ1-1. TRBV21-1 is assigned pseudogene status. This CDR3 has 11 amino acids.

The chain couples TRBV5-4 to TRBJ2-5; the D is unclear. The CDR3 consists of 14 residues. V lost 0 bases and J 5 bases, leaving 11 bases between the germline ends. Germline V CDR1 and CDR2: SGHNT, YYREEE (reference sequence). This CDR3 reads CASSLGITQETQYF. The CDR3 DNA is TGTGCCAGCAGCTTGGGGATAACCCAGGAGACCCAGTACTTC.